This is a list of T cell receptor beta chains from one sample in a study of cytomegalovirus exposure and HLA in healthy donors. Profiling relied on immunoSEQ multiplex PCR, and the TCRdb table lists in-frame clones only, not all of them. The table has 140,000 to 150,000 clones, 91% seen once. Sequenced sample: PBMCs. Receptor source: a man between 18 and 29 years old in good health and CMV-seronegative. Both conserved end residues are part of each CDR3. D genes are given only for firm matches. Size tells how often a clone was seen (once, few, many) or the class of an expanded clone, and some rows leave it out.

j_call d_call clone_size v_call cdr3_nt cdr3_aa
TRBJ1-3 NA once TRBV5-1 TGCGCCAGCAGCTTGGGGGCAGGATCTGGAAACACCATATATTTT CASSLGAGSGNTIYF
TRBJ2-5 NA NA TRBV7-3 TGTGCCAGCAGCTTAGGAGGGGGCGCAGAGACCCAGTACTTC CASSLGGGAETQYF
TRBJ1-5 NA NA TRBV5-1 TGCGCCAGCAGCTTGGGGGGGGATCAGCCCCAGCATTTT CASSLGGDQPQHF
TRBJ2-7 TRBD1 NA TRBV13 TGTGCCAGCAGCCTGGGACAGCCTGCAACTCAGTACTTC CASSLGQPATQYF
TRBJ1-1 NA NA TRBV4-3 TGCGCCAGCAGCCAAGATCGGGCAGGGGACACTGAAGCTTTCTTT CASSQDRAGDTEAFF
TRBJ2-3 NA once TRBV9 TGTGCCAGCAGCGTAGCAGGGCCTAACACAGATACGCAGTATTTT CASSVAGPNTDTQYF
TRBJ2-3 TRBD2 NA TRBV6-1 TGTGCCAGCAGTGAACGATTAGCGGGGGTGGAGCCGGTCACAGATACGCAGTATTTT CASSERLAGVEPVTDTQYF
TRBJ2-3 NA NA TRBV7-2 TGTGCCAGCAGCTTAGGTTGGGCGGGGCCAGATACGCAGTATTTT CASSLGWAGPDTQYF
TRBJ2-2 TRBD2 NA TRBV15 TGTGCCACCAGCAGAGAGCTAGCGGGCTTAAACACCGGGGAGCTGTTTTTT CATSRELAGLNTGELFF
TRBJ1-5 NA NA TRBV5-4 TGTGCCAGCAGCTTGGCGGGGAATCAGCCCCAGCATTTT CASSLAGNQPQHF
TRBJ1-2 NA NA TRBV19 TGTGCCAGTAGGATAGGGCATGGCTACACCTTC CASRIGHGYTF
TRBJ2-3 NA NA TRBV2 TGTGCCAGCGGGGGCCGGGCCCACACAGATACGCAGTATTTT CASGGRAHTDTQYF
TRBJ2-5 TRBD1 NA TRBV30 TGTGCCTGGAGTAACCCCGGGACAGGGACGAGGGAGCATAACTTC CAWSNPGTGTREHNF
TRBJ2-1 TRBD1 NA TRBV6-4 TGTGCCAGCAGCCGGGACAGGGGTAACTACAATGAGCAGTTCTTC CASSRDRGNYNEQFF
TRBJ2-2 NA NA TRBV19 TGTGCCAGTAGTGACCAACAGGGAATCAGCACCGGGGAGCTGTTTTTT CASSDQQGISTGELFF
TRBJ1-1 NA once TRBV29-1 TGCAGCGTTGGACAGAACACTGAAGCTTTCTTT CSVGQNTEAFF
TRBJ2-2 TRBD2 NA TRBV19 TGTGCCAGTAGCCTTACCGGGGGGACCGGGGAGCTGTTTTTT CASSLTGGTGELFF
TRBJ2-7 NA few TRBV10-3 TGTGCCATCAGGTCAGACAGGATTGGCGAGCAGTACTTC CAIRSDRIGEQYF
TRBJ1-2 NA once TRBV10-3 TGTGCCATCACCCGGGACACAAATGGGGATGGCTACACCTTC CAITRDTNGDGYTF
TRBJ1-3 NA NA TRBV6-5 TGTGCCAGCAGTCCAACAGGGTTCGGAAACACCATATATTTT CASSPTGFGNTIYF
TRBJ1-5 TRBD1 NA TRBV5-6 TGTGCCAGCAGCTTGGAGGCAGGGGGAAATCAGCCCCAGCATTTT CASSLEAGGNQPQHF
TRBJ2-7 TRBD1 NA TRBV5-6 TGTGCCAGCAGCTTGGTACAGGGGCCCAGCTCCTACGAGCAGTACTTC CASSLVQGPSSYEQYF
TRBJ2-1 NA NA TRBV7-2 TGTGCCAGCAGCTTCAAGGGTACCGGGGGTGAGCAGTTCTTC CASSFKGTGGEQFF
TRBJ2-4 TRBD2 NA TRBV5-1 TGCGCCAGCAGCTTGGCCCGGGGGGAGGTGCGAAACATTCAGTACTTC CASSLARGEVRNIQYF
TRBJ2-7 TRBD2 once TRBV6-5 TGTGCCAGCAGTCGGGGGGGGGCCTACGAGCAGTACTTC CASSRGGAYEQYF
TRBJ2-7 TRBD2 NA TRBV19 TGTGCCAGTAGTATTGCGGGGGTCCGAGGCGAGCAGTACTTC CASSIAGVRGEQYF
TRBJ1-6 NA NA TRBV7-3 TGTGCCAGCAGCTTTTTGGGAGATTCACCCCTCCACTTT CASSFLGDSPLHF
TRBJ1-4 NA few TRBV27 TGTGCCAGCAGTTTAACAACAGGGCTGACAACTAATGAAAAACTGTTTTTT CASSLTTGLTTNEKLFF
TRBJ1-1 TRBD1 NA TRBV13 TGTGCCAGCAGCTTAAAACAGGGGGGTATGAACACTGAAGCTTTCTTT CASSLKQGGMNTEAFF
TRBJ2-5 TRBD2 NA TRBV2 TGTGCCAGCAGTGCATGGACTAGCGGGGGGCAGGGGACCCAGTACTTC CASSAWTSGGQGTQYF
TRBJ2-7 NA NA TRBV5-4 TGTGCCAGCAGCCCGACCCCAGGCTACGAGCAGTACTTC CASSPTPGYEQYF
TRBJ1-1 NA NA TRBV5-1 TGCGCCAGCAGCTGGGAGGCCTGGAGCACTGAAGCTTTCTTT CASSWEAWSTEAFF
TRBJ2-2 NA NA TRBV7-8 TGTGCCAGCAGCCCCGGGACTCCGAACACCGGGGAGCTGTTTTTT CASSPGTPNTGELFF
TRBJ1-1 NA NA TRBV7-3 TGTGCCAGCAGCTTAGGTAGACTCAACACTGAAGCTTTCTTT CASSLGRLNTEAFF
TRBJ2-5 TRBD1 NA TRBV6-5 TGTGCCAGCAGTTACGAAGGGACAGGGGTCCCGTTACCCAACTTC CASSYEGTGVPLPNF
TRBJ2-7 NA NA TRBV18 TGTGCCAGCTCACCACAACAGACCTCCTACGAGCAGTACTTC CASSPQQTSYEQYF
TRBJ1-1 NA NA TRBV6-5 TGTGCCAGCAGTTCGCTCGGCGGAGCTTTCTTT CASSSLGGAFF
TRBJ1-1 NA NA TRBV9 TGTGCCAGCAGCGTAGGGCCGACAGGGAACACTGAAGCTTTCTTT CASSVGPTGNTEAFF
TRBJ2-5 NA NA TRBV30 TGTGCCTGGAGCCTGGGCTGGGGGGTTTCCCAAGAGACCCAGTACTTC CAWSLGWGVSQETQYF
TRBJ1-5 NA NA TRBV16 TGTGCCAGCAGCCCCGGGGGGCCCCAGCATTTT CASSPGGPQHF
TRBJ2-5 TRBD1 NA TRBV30 TGTGCCTGGAGTATCGGACAGGGGTACCAAGAGACCCAGTACTTC CAWSIGQGYQETQYF
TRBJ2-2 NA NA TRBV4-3 TGCGCCAGCAGCCAAGAGCCCCCGGCTAGCGTGAACACCGGGGAGCTGTTTTTT CASSQEPPASVNTGELFF
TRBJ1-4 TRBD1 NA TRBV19 TGTGCCAGTAGTATCAAACAGGGGATGGCTGAAAAACTGTTTTTT CASSIKQGMAEKLFF
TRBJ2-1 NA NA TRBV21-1 TGTGCCAGCAGCAAGGGACAGGGGAGGGATGGCACCTACAATGAGCAGTTCTTC CASSKGQGRDGTYNEQFF
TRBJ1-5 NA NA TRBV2 TGTGCCAGCAGTGAGTCCGGGTATAGCAATCAGCCCCAGCATTTT CASSESGYSNQPQHF
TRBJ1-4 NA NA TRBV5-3 TGTGCCAGAAGCTCGGCGTGGGCCACTAATGAAAAACTGTTTTTT CARSSAWATNEKLFF
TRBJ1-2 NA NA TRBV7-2 TGTGCCAGCACCCCCACGGGGGGCTATGGCTACACCTTC CASTPTGGYGYTF
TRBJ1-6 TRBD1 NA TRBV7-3 TGTGCCAGCGAAGATCATGACAGGGCGAATTCACCCCTCCACTTT CASEDHDRANSPLHF
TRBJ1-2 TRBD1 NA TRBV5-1 TGCGCCAGCAGCTTGTTCTCTCCGGGACAGGGGGCGTCTGGCTACACCTTC CASSLFSPGQGASGYTF
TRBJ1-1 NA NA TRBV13 TGTGCCAGCAGCCTAAAAACAGGGCTTCGGAACACTGAAGCTTTCTTT CASSLKTGLRNTEAFF
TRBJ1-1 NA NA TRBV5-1 TGCGCCAGCAGCTTACAGGGAATGAGTACTGAAGCTTTCTTT CASSLQGMSTEAFF
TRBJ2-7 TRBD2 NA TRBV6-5 TGTGCCACCTCACTAGCGGACGAGCAGTACTTC CATSLADEQYF
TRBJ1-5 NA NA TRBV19 TGTGCCAGTACTCGGCGGGGCGGGACCGGGAATCAGCCCCAGCATTTT CASTRRGGTGNQPQHF
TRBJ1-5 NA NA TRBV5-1 TGCGCCAGCAGCTTGGATGATTGGGGGCGGCAGCCCCAGCATTTT CASSLDDWGRQPQHF
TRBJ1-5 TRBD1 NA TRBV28 TGTGCCAGCAGTTTATTTCCGGGACAGGTCAATCAGCCCCAGCATTTT CASSLFPGQVNQPQHF
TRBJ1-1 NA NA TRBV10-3 TGTGCCATCAGTTCGCGGGGGGACTCCACTGAAGCTTTCTTT CAISSRGDSTEAFF
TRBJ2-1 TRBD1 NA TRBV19 TGTGCCACCCGCGACAGGGGGCGCGATGAGCAGTTCTTC CATRDRGRDEQFF
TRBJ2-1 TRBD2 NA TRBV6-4 TGTGCCAGCAGTGAAGTAGCGGGAGGGCCCCATGAGCAGTTCTTC CASSEVAGGPHEQFF
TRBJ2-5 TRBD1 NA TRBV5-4 TGTGCCAGCAGCCCGCGAGCTCGGGACAGCCAAGAGACCCAGTACTTC CASSPRARDSQETQYF